The T cell receptor beta chain described here comes from a study of OX40 agonist ivuxolimab in advanced cancers. Profiled with immunoSEQ multiplex PCR; TCRdb holds only in-frame clones, not every one. There are about 48,000 clones in the sample; about 88% occur only once, and 1.5% to 2% lies in the top ten. Germline V gives CDR1 SGHKS, CDR2 YYEKEE (reference sequence). The CDR3 is 15 residues long. Trimming at V came to 4 bases and at J to 5 bases, leaving 11 bases not matched to a gene. The source of this sequence is an adult with an advanced solid tumor such as melanoma, head and neck, liver or kidney cancer. V gene TRBV5-5 combines with J gene TRBJ2-5; 7 bases line up with TRBD1. The sample was CD4+ or CD8+ T cells sorted from blood, taken in a trial of the OX40 agonist ivuxolimab. Written as DNA, the CDR3 is TGTGCCAGCAGCCAGACCACAGGGGTCGGGGAGACCCAGTACTTC. Its protein is CASSQTTGVGETQYF.